This TCR beta chain was sequenced in a study of a mutant IDH1 vaccine in newly diagnosed glioma. Turning to the study itself: Patients under treatment included roughly 60% males and approximately 38% females and had a mean age of approximately 40 years. Most patients had radiochemotherapy with temozolomide before enrollment; others had one alone.

CDR3 length: 16 amino acids. After removal of 7 bases from V and 2 bases from J, the junction contained 14 bases not matched to a gene. Per germline, CDR1 LGHNT and CDR2 FRNRAP. Repertoires were generated with immunoSEQ multiplex PCR, while TCRdb's copy carries only in-frame clones and drops some. The sample yields about 24,000 clones, roughly 90% seen once. About this clone: Its antigen is as yet unknown.

As for time point: baseline, week 1 (first vaccination visit). Treatment specified: pre-vaccination baseline after standard-of-care therapy. The study enrolled donors with new WHO grade 3 or 4 IDH1-mutant, ATRX-lost astrocytomas. Study-wide points: The study observed vaccine-induced immune responses in approximately 93% of patients.

The source material was PBMCs, sampled from a glioma patient treated with radiotherapy, temozolomide or both. The rearrangement links TRBV12-5 to TRBJ2-7, with TRBD2 matching 7 bases. The receptor was isolated from a man aged 25 to 40 with glioma. Here the CDR3 reads CASAVPRDYLTYEQYF. Here the CDR3 DNA reads TGTGCTAGTGCCGTACCCCGGGACTATCTAACCTACGAGCAGTACTTC.